What follows are 23 T cell receptor beta chains derived from one specimen sequenced in a study of shared clonotypes between healthy human individuals. Measured with immunoSEQ multiplex PCR; TCRdb has only the in-frame clones, and not every one. The sample holds 950,000 to 1,200,000 clones, roughly 77% seen once. Sequenced input: memory CD4+ T cells from PBMCs. The subset: CD45RA-negative fraction. These TCRs come from a man aged 18 to 30 in good health. Some clones in this sample may be carry-over from other donors' samples.

This sequence joins TRBV28 and TRBJ1-5; no clear D. V lost 5 bases to trimming and J lost 7 bases, with 9 bases between them. CDR3 length equals 12 residues. Germline values: CDR1 MDHEN, CDR2 SYDVKM. The CDR3 reads CASSLGEQPQHF. CDR3 DNA: TGTGCCAGCAGTCTGGGAGAGCAGCCCCAGCATTTT.

This chain links TRBV7-3 with TRBJ1-2, with 8 bases aligning to TRBD1. There are 14 residues in the CDR3. The V gene's germline CDR1 is SGHTA and CDR2 FQGTGA. Trimming took 5 bases from V and 2 from J; bases not matched to a gene: 4. In DNA, the CDR3 is TGTGCCAGCAGCCCACAGGGGGGAAACTATGGCTACACCTTC. Its protein product is CASSPQGGNYGYTF. Filled out from reference TRBV7-3 and TRBJ1-2, the complete variable domain reads GAGVSQTPSNKVTEKGKYVELRCDPISGHTALYWYRQSLGQGPEFLIYFQGTGAADDSGLPNDRFFAVRPEGSVSTLKIQRTERGDSAVYLCASSPQGGNYGYTFGSGTRLTVV.

With respect to this clone: One end of the junction does not line up with germline, which may come from a read error. This sequence joins TRBV27 and TRBJ1-1; weak D call: TRBD1 (6 bases). The length of the CDR3 is 14 residues. Per germline, CDR1 MNHEY and CDR2 SMNVEV (reference sequence). The CDR3 nucleotides are TGTGCCGGCAGGCTGGGACAATTGAACACTGAAGCTTTCTTT. Translated: CAGRLGQLNTEAFF.

CDR3 DNA sequence: TGTGCCAGCAGCTTTTTATGGCGGAGGTCAACCTACAATGAGCAGTTCTTC. This translates into CASSFLWRRSTYNEQFF. The gene calls are TRBV7-9 and TRBJ2-1; a possible D gene is TRBD2 (5 bases). The V end was cut by 3 bases, the J end by 2 bases, with 17 bases between. The CDR3 loop spans 17 amino acids. Germline assignment: CDR1 SEHNR and CDR2 FQNEAQ (reference sequence).

The chain joins TRBV28 to TRBJ2-3; possibly TRBD2 for D (7 bases). V lost 6 bases, J lost 4 bases, and 20 bases lay in between. CDR1 and CDR2 (germline): MDHEN, SYDVKM. The CDR3 totals 16 residues. For the CDR3, the DNA is TGTGCCAGCAGCACCACTGGGGAGGGGGTACCAGATACGCAGTATTTT. It translates to CASSTTGEGVPDTQYF. Supplemented by reference TRBV28 and TRBJ2-3, the full variable domain reads DVKVTQSSRYLVKRTGEKVFLECVQDMDHENMFWYRQDPGLGLRLIYFSYDVKMKEKGDIPEGYSVSREKKERFSLILESASTNQTSMYLCASSTTGEGVPDTQYFGPGTRLTVL.

The rearrangement links TRBV28 to TRBJ1-1; D possibly corresponds to TRBD1 (5 bases). The V end lost 5 bases, the J end lost 0 bases, and 16 bases lay between the germline ends. The CDR3 runs to 16 residues. Per the germline V gene, CDR1 is MDHEN and CDR2 is SYDVKM. CDR3 sequence: CASSPPRQRMNTEAFF. The CDR3 nucleotides are TGTGCCAGCAGTCCCCCCAGACAGAGAATGAACACTGAAGCTTTCTTT.

The chain joins TRBV14 to TRBJ2-1, with D maybe TRBD2 (7 bases). The V and J ends lost 2 bases and 4 bases respectively, with 15 bases between them. Germline V gene sequence: CDR1 SGHDN, CDR2 FVKESK. The CDR3 covers 16 residues. The CDR3 DNA reads TGTGCCAGCAGCCAATGGGGGAGGGGGAGTTACAATGAGCAGTTCTTC. Its protein product is CASSQWGRGSYNEQFF.

This sequence joins TRBV7-8 and TRBJ2-7; no firm D call. The V end lost 2 bases, the J end lost 4 bases, and 6 bases lay between the germline ends. There are 12 residues in the CDR3. Germline V gene sequence: CDR1 SGHVS, CDR2 FQNEAQ. The CDR3 sequence: CASSLISYEQYF. CDR3 bases: TGTGCCAGCAGCTTAATTAGTTACGAGCAGTACTTC.

The chain employs TRBV5-6 and TRBJ2-1; D may be TRBD2 (6 bases). This CDR3 spans 15 amino acids. V was trimmed by 4 bases and J by 0 bases, leaving 11 bases between them. Germline CDR1 is SGHDT and CDR2 is YYEEEE. The CDR3 here is CASSPGSLSYNEQFF. CDR3 nucleotides: TGTGCCAGCAGCCCCGGGAGTCTCTCCTACAATGAGCAGTTCTTC.

The chain is built from TRBV29-1 and TRBJ1-2; D perhaps matches TRBD1 (6 bases). The germline gives CDR1 SQVTM, CDR2 ANQGSEA. This CDR3 has 13 residues. The V gene lost 0 bases and the J gene lost 4 bases, with 9 bases spanning the gap. The CDR3 region is CSVEDWGAYGYTF. The CDR3 DNA is TGCAGCGTTGAAGATTGGGGGGCCTATGGCTACACCTTC.

The rearrangement links TRBV7-2 to TRBJ2-7; TRBD2 matches 7 bases. The CDR3 covers 15 residues. In germline, CDR1 is SGHTA, CDR2 FQGNSA. With V trimmed by 5 bases and J by 4 bases, 11 bases remained unmatched. CDR3 protein: CASSQLPGGSYEQYF. Written as DNA, the CDR3 is TGTGCCAGCAGCCAACTCCCGGGGGGTTCGTACGAGCAGTACTTC. The full variable domain, completed using reference TRBV7-2 and TRBJ2-7, is GAGVSQSPSNKVTEKGKDVELRCDPISGHTALYWYRQSLGQGLEFLIYFQGNSAPDKSGLPSDRFSAERTGGSVSTLTIQRTQQEDSAVYLCASSQLPGGSYEQYFGPGTRLTVT.

This clone occurred once. An end of the junction does not agree with germline; a read error may underlie this. The V and J genes are TRBV4-3 and TRBJ1-2; TRBD1 agrees at 9 bases. The CDR3 runs to 13 residues. Germline V gene lookup returns CDR1 LGHNA and CDR2 YSLEER. The CDR3: CASRGGQGLGCTF. For the CDR3, the DNA is TGCGCCAGCAGAGGGGGACAGGGTCTTGGCTGCACCTTC.

A remark on this clone: The sample contains more than one DNA sequence encoding this CDR3. CDR3 residues: CASSSGTGGYEQYF. DNA of the CDR3: TGCGCCAGCAGCAGTGGGACAGGGGGCTACGAGCAGTACTTC. This sequence joins TRBV5-1 and TRBJ2-7; TRBD1 matches 11 bases. Germline V gene sequence: CDR1 SGHRS, CDR2 YFSETQ. V dropped 4 bases and J dropped 3; count of bases not matched to a gene: 3. This CDR3 region has 14 residues.

The chain is built from TRBV7-9 and TRBJ1-1; D might be TRBD1 (5 bases). The V and J ends lost 4 bases and 3 bases respectively, with 15 bases between them. Germline V CDR1 and CDR2: SEHNR, FQNEAQ (reference sequence). The CDR3 runs 15 residues. Here the CDR3 DNA reads TGTGCCAGCAGCTCGGGTGGGCGAGGGGACACTGAAGCTTTCTTT. As protein: CASSSGGRGDTEAFF.

This clone was observed a few times. The chain has TRBV6-1 and TRBJ1-2; D is unresolved. The CDR3 runs 14 residues. Trimming shortened V by 7 bases and J by 4 bases, and 16 bases separated the two germline ends. Germline CDR1 reads MNHNS; CDR2 reads SASEGT. The DNA for the CDR3 is TGTGCCAGCACCCTGATTATCCATCTCTATGGCTACACCTTC. This encodes CASTLIIHLYGYTF.

This chain joins TRBV4-3 and TRBJ2-1, with D maybe TRBD2 (5 bases). V lost 0 bases and J 2 bases, leaving 11 bases between the germline ends. Germline V gene lookup returns CDR1 LGHNA and CDR2 YSLEER. The CDR3 spans 16 residues. CDR3 coding DNA: TGCGCCAGCAGCCAAGAAGGAGCCGGGACCTACAATGAGCAGTTCTTC. Its translation: CASSQEGAGTYNEQFF.

This clone was seen only a few times. This sequence joins TRBV5-5 and TRBJ2-6, with 8 bases that match TRBD1. Unmatched junction bases numbered 8, after V lost 7 bases and J lost 2 bases. The CDR3 sequence is 16 residues long. Germline CDR1 SGHKS, CDR2 YYEKEE (reference sequence). The CDR3 nucleotides are TGTGCCAGCGGACAGGGCCCCGGGGCTGGGGCCAACGTCCTGACTTTC. Protein sequence: CASGQGPGAGANVLTF.

V and J are TRBV13 and TRBJ1-2; 11 bases align to TRBD1. The CDR3 is 15 residues long. Germline V gives CDR1 PRHDT, CDR2 FYEKMQ (reference sequence). V gave up 2 bases and J gave up 4 bases; unmatched junction bases: 3. The CDR3 DNA reads TGTGCCAGCAGCTTAAGGACAGGGGGCGCCTATGGCTACACCTTC. Its translation is CASSLRTGGAYGYTF.

This clone has just one count. The chain recombines TRBV7-9 with TRBJ2-2, with 9 positions matching TRBD2. V was clipped by 5 bases and J by 1 base; unmatched bases: 2. The CDR3 is made up of 15 amino acids. Germline V gene data show CDR1 as SEHNR and CDR2 as FQNEAQ (reference sequence). The CDR3, as DNA: TGTGCCAGCAGCCAGACTAGCGGGAACACCGGGGAGCTGTTTTTT. This encodes CASSQTSGNTGELFF.

The chain joins TRBV5-1 to TRBJ2-3; D is possibly TRBD1 or TRBD2 (5 bases each). CDR1 is SGHRS, CDR2 YFSETQ, per germline. V lost 1 base and J lost 2, with 14 bases in between. The CDR3 consists of 16 residues. The CDR3 spells CASSLLSGTYTDTQYF. The CDR3 DNA reads TGCGCCAGCAGCTTGTTGTCCGGGACGTACACAGATACGCAGTATTTT.

The CDR3 nucleotides read TGTGCCACCAGCAGAGGTGGGGACGGGCAGCCCCAGCATTTT. This encodes CATSRGGDGQPQHF. The rearrangement uses TRBV15 and TRBJ1-5; a weak D match, TRBD1 (5 bases). Germline values: CDR1 LNHNV, CDR2 YYDKDF (reference sequence). The V end lost 1 base, the J end lost 7 bases, and 11 bases lay between the germline ends. This CDR3 comprises 14 residues.

This rearrangement joins TRBV4-3 to TRBJ2-2, with TRBD2 matching 13 bases. Germline CDR1 and CDR2: LGHNA and YSLEER. This CDR3 has 18 residues. Germline trimming cut 0 bases from V and 8 bases from J; bases unmatched to any gene: 9. This chain's CDR3 is CASSQEITSGRGSGELFF. The DNA of the CDR3 is TGCGCCAGCAGCCAAGAAATAACTAGCGGGAGGGGGTCGGGGGAGCTGTTTTTT.

A word on this clone: Within the sample, other DNA sequences also encode this same CDR3. The rearrangement joins TRBV18 to TRBJ2-1; 11 bases are a match to TRBD2. V was clipped by 3 bases and J by 5 bases; unmatched bases: 0. This CDR3 comprises 14 residues. Germline CDR1 is KGHSH and CDR2 is LQKENI. The CDR3 DNA reads TGTGCCAGCTCACCGACTAGCGGGGACAATGAGCAGTTCTTC. Its protein is CASSPTSGDNEQFF.